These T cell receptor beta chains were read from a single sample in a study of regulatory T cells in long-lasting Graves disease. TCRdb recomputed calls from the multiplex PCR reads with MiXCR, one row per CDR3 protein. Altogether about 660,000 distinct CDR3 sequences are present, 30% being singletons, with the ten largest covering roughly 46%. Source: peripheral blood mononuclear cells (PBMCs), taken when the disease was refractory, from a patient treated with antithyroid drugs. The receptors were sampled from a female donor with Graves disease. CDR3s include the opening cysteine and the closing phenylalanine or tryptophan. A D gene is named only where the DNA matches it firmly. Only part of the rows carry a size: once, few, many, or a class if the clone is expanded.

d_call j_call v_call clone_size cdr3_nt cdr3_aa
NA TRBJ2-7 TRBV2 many TGTGCCAGTAGAAGCGGACTTCCTTACGAGCAGTACTTC CASRSGLPYEQYF
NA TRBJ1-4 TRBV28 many TGTGCCAGCAGTTTATTCGGGGACGTAGGGCTCACTAATGAAAAACTGTTTTTT CASSLFGDVGLTNEKLFF
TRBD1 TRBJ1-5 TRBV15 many TGTGCCACCAGCAGTGCCGGACAGGGGGGTATGAGCAATCAGCCCCAGCATTTT CATSSAGQGGMSNQPQHF
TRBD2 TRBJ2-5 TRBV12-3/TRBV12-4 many TGTGCCAGCAGTTTACTAGCGGGGATCGCGGAGACCCAGTACTTC CASSLLAGIAETQYF
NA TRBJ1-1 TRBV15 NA TGTGCCACCAGCAGAGAAAAGGGGGTACGAGCTTTCTTT CATSREKGVRAFF
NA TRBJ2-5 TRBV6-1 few TGTGCCAGCAGTGGCCTGACAAAGTACCAAGAGACCCAGTACTTC CASSGLTKYQETQYF
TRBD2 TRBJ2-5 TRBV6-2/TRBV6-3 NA TGTGCCAGCAGAGCCGGGACTAGCGGGAGGGGAGAGACCCAGTACTTC CASRAGTSGRGETQYF
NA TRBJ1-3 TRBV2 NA TGTGCCAGCAGTGAAGCACCCCCCAGACGGAACACCATATATTTT CASSEAPPRRNTIYF
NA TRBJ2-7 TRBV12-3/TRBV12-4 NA TGTGCCAGCAGCCGGGACTACAGGGATTCCTACGAGCAGTACTTC CASSRDYRDSYEQYF
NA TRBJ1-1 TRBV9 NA TGTGCCAGCAGCGCAATTGTGAACACTGAAGCTTTCTTT CASSAIVNTEAFF
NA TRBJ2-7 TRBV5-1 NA TGCGCCAGCAGCATCAGGGTGGAATACGAGCAGTACTTC CASSIRVEYEQYF
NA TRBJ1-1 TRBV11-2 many TGTGCCAGCAGTTACTCGATTGGGACTGAAGCTTTCTTT CASSYSIGTEAFF
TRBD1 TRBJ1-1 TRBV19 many TGTGCCAGTAGTAGGGACAGGGTGCGCACTGAAGCTTTCTTT CASSRDRVRTEAFF
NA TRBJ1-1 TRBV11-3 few TGTGCCAGCAGCCTAGGTGGTTGGGACACTGAAGCTTTCTTT CASSLGGWDTEAFF
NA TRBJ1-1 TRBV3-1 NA TGTGCCAGCAGCCAAGAAGGGCGCAGGGGAGCTTTCTTT CASSQEGRRGAFF
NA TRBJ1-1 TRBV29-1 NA NA CSVGQGAGTEALF
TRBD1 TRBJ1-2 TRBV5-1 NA TGCGCCAGTTCCAGGACAGGGTCGGCGGACTATGGCTACACCTTC CASSRTGSADYGYTF
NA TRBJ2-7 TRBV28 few TGTGCCAGCCGCAAAACACAAATTCCGTACGAGCAGTACTTC CASRKTQIPYEQYF
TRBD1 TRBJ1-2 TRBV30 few TGTGCCTGGAATAAGGACAGGGGGCTTGGCTACACCTTC CAWNKDRGLGYTF
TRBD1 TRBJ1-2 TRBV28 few TGTGCCAGCATTCTCCGGGACAGTTCGTATGGCTACACCTTC CASILRDSSYGYTF
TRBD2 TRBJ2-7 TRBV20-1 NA TGCAGTGCTCGGGACTACAAAAGCTCCTACGAGCAGTACTTC CSARDYKSSYEQYF
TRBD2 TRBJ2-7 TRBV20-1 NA TGCAGTGCTGGGGCGGATTACGCGGGAGGGGACCACGAGCAGTACTTC CSAGADYAGGDHEQYF
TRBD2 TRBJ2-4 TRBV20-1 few TGCAGTGCTTCTCATCGGACTAGCGGGAGTGGGGATCTAGCCAAAAACATTCAGTACTTC CSASHRTSGSGDLAKNIQYF
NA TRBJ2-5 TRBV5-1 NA TGCGCCAGCAGCTTGGTCACAGCGGCACCCCAAGAGACCCAGTACTTC CASSLVTAAPQETQYF
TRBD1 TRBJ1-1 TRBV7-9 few TGTGCCAGCAGCCCGGGGACAGGGGGCGTAGCTTTCTTT CASSPGTGGVAFF
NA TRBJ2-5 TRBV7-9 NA TGTGCCAGCAGCTCCCAACAAGAGACCCAGTACTTC CASSSQQETQYF
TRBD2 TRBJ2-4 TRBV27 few TGTGCCAGCAGTTTCCGAGGGAGGGGAGCCAAAAACATTCAGTACTTC CASSFRGRGAKNIQYF
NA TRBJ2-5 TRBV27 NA TGTGCCAGCAGCCGCCTACCTGAAGGTAGAGCCTACCAAGAGACCCAGTACTTC CASSRLPEGRAYQETQYF
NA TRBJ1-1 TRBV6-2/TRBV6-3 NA TGTGCCAGCAGACCTGAAGCTTTCTTT CASRPEAFF
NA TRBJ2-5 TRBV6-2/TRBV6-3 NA TGTGCCAGCAGCACCCAAGGCAGGTCAGAGACCCAGTACTTC CASSTQGRSETQYF
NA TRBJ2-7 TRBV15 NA TGTGCCACCGGGCGGTACAGGGACGAGCAGTACTTC CATGRYRDEQYF
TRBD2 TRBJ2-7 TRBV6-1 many TGTGCCAGCAGTCCGCGACTAGCGGGAGGTACCGAGCAGTACTTC CASSPRLAGGTEQYF
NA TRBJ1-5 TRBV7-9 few TGTGCCAGCAGCTCCTCCCTGGGTAATCAGCCCCAGCATTTT CASSSSLGNQPQHF
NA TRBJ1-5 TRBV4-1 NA TGCGCCAGCAGCCAAGAGTTTCCGAGCGGCAATCAGCCCCAGCATTTT CASSQEFPSGNQPQHF
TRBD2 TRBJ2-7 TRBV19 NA TGTGCCAGTAGTATACTAGCGGGAGCATACGAGCAGTACTTC CASSILAGAYEQYF
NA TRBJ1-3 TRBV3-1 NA TGTGCCAGCAGCGTAGACGGAACTAACACCATATATTTT CASSVDGTNTIYF
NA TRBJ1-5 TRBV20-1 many TGCAGTGCTAGAGAGCCCCAGGGGATTCAGCCCCAGCATTTT CSAREPQGIQPQHF
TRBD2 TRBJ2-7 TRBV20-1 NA TGCAGTGCAGAAACTAGCGGGTTCTCCTACGAGCAGTACTTC CSAETSGFSYEQYF
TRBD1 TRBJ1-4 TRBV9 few TGTGCCAGCAGCGCGGACAGGGGCCCTTCTCTTCATGAAAAACTGTTTTTT CASSADRGPSLHEKLFF
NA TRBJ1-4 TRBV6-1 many TGTGCCAGCAGCGCAACCGGACTGTCTGAAAAACTGTTTTTT CASSATGLSEKLFF